A selection of T cell receptor beta chains follows, all from one sample in a study of T cells after yellow fever vaccination. MiXCR was run by TCRdb on the 5' RACE reads, yielding one entry per CDR3 protein. There are under 350,000 distinct CDR3 sequences in the sample; roughly 4.3% occur only once, and 20% to 25% lies in the top ten. Specimen: PBMCs, collected 5 days after the yellow fever booster vaccination. Receptors originate from a man aged 18-30 years who received the YFV17D yellow fever vaccine. Each CDR3 is given with its conserved first and last residue. D genes are given only for firm matches. Size is omitted from some rows. Given values are once, few, many or a class for expanded clones.

D | J | size | V | DNA | CDR3
- | TRBJ2-3 | many | TRBV7-2 | TGTGCCAGCAGCCCCGGGGGCGGAGATACGCAGTATTTT | CASSPGGGDTQYF
TRBD1 | TRBJ2-6 | few | TRBV4-3 | TGCGCCAGCAGCCAAGAGGACAGGGACACTGGGGCCAACGTCCTGACTTTC | CASSQEDRDTGANVLTF
TRBD1 | TRBJ2-7 | many | TRBV5-4 | TGTGCCAGCAGCTTGCGGGACAGGGGGCACGAGCAGTACTTC | CASSLRDRGHEQYF
- | TRBJ2-5 | many | TRBV20-1 | TGCAGTGCTGCTGGGACTGTCAATGCCAAGAGAACCCAGTACTTC | CSAAGTVNAKRTQYF
TRBD1 | TRBJ2-7 | many | TRBV5-8 | TGTGCCAGCAGCTGGGGGGCCGGGACAGGTCTGGCCGAGCAGTACTTC | CASSWGAGTGLAEQYF
TRBD2 | TRBJ2-3 | - | TRBV5-1 | TGCGCCAGCAGCTTGGGACTAGCGGGGGAAGGGGATACGCAGTATTTT | CASSLGLAGEGDTQYF
- | TRBJ2-7 | - | TRBV6-2/TRBV6-3 | TGTGCCAGCAGTTACTCCGGGACAACGACCTACGAGCAGTACTTC | CASSYSGTTTYEQYF
- | TRBJ1-1 | - | TRBV28 | TGTGCCTGCAGTCACATGGTGGGAGGCACTGAAGCTTTCTTT | CACSHMVGGTEAFF
- | TRBJ2-5 | few | TRBV7-9 | TGTGCCAGCAGCGAACACCAATGGGCCAGCCAGCAAGAGACCCAGTACTTC | CASSEHQWASQQETQYF
- | TRBJ1-4 | - | TRBV28 | TGTGCCAGCAGTTCCCCCCCCGGGGCCGGGGAAAAACTGTTTTTT | CASSSPPGAGEKLFF
- | TRBJ1-4 | many | TRBV7-2 | TGTGCCAGCAGCTTAGGCGTGCAGGAAAAACTGTTTTTT | CASSLGVQEKLFF
- | TRBJ2-5 | few | TRBV2 | TGTGCCAGCAGTGAATTCCAATCGGCGGGCGCACAAGAGACCCAGTACTTC | CASSEFQSAGAQETQYF
- | TRBJ2-7 | - | TRBV29-1 | TGCAGCACCGGAGGGAGTCGAGGGTGGGAGAGATCCGAGCAGTACTTC | CSTGGSRGWERSEQYF
- | TRBJ2-3 | - | TRBV5-1 | TGCGCCAGCAGCTTGGCCGTGGGGGCCGACCGCACAGATACGCAGTATTTT | CASSLAVGADRTDTQYF
TRBD2 | TRBJ2-2 | few | TRBV5-5 | TGTGCCAGCAGCCGAGGACCGGGACTAGCGGGGGCCCCAGCCGGGGAGCTGTTTTTT | CASSRGPGLAGAPAGELFF
TRBD1 | TRBJ2-1 | - | TRBV5-1 | TGCGCCAGCAGCTCGAGGGGACAGGGGGCCCGGAATGAGCAGTTCTTC | CASSSRGQGARNEQFF
TRBD2 | TRBJ2-1 | many | TRBV4-1 | TGCGCCAGCAGCCGGGGCAGCGGGGGGCACAATGAGCAGTTCTTC | CASSRGSGGHNEQFF
- | TRBJ1-6 | many | TRBV28 | TGTGCCAGCAGTTCCATCCGACAGGAGAGTAATTCACCCCTCCACTTT | CASSSIRQESNSPLHF
- | TRBJ1-5 | - | TRBV2 | TGTGCCAGCAGTGAGCAACGTAGCGATCAGCCCCAGCATTTT | CASSEQRSDQPQHF
TRBD2 | TRBJ2-1 | few | TRBV12-3/TRBV12-4 | TGTGCCAGCAGTTTAGCCCTAGCGGGGGGGCGGGTGCAGTTCTTC | CASSLALAGGRVQFF
- | TRBJ1-1 | - | TRBV5-1 | TGCGCCAGCAGCCTGATAGGGAGGGAGGACACTGAAGCTTTCTTT | CASSLIGREDTEAFF
TRBD1 | TRBJ1-1 | - | TRBV6-4 | TGTGCCAGCAGTGACTCGGACCGACTGGACAGGGTAAGGATGAACACTGAAGCTTTCTTT | CASSDSDRLDRVRMNTEAFF
- | TRBJ1-2 | few | TRBV12-3/TRBV12-4 | TGTGCCAGCAGTATACAGGAAAACTATGGCTACACCTTC | CASSIQENYGYTF
TRBD1 | TRBJ2-5 | few | TRBV29-1 | TGCAGCGTGGACAGGGGAACGGAAGAGACCCAGTACTTC | CSVDRGTEETQYF
- | TRBJ1-2 | few | TRBV5-1 | TGCGCCAGCAGGTGGGAGTCTAACTATGGCTACACCTTC | CASRWESNYGYTF
TRBD1 | TRBJ2-1 | few | TRBV18 | TGTGCCAGCTCACCACTCGAGGGGGCCTCCTACAATGAGCAGTTCTTC | CASSPLEGASYNEQFF
- | TRBJ2-3 | few | TRBV5-6 | TGTGCCAGCAGCTTGGGCGACCCCTGGCGCACAGATACGCAGTATTTT | CASSLGDPWRTDTQYF
TRBD2 | TRBJ2-2 | many | TRBV7-2 | TGTGCCAGCAGCTGGCCCGTGACTAGCGGGGGCCTCGGCACCGGGGAGCTGTTTTTT | CASSWPVTSGGLGTGELFF
- | TRBJ1-1 | few | TRBV12-3/TRBV12-4 | TGTGCCAGCCGCCTAAAGGGTGAAGCTTTCTTT | CASRLKGEAFF
- | TRBJ2-1 | few | TRBV5-4 | TGTGCCAGCAGCTCACGGTCGTTCGGGGTCTTC | CASSSRSFGVF
TRBD1 | TRBJ1-4 | - | TRBV29-1 | TGCGGCGGAAAGGGGGCGTATGAAAAACTGTTTTTT | CGGKGAYEKLFF
- | TRBJ1-1 | - | TRBV5-1 | TGCGCCAGCAGCTTGGCCATCTGGGACACTGAAGCTTTCTTT | CASSLAIWDTEAFF
- | TRBJ1-1 | many | TRBV7-9 | TGTGCCAGCAGCTTAGACGCGGGAGAAGCTTTCTTT | CASSLDAGEAFF
TRBD2 | TRBJ2-1 | - | TRBV4-1 | TGCGCCAGCAGCCAAGTAGCGGGGACGGATGAGCAGTTCTTC | CASSQVAGTDEQFF
TRBD1 | TRBJ1-1 | few | TRBV7-2 | TGTGCCAGCAGCTTTGGGACAGGGAGGACTGAAGCTTTCTTT | CASSFGTGRTEAFF
TRBD2 | TRBJ2-1 | many | TRBV12-3/TRBV12-4 | TGTGCCAGTGTAGCGGGGGACCACTCCTACAATGAGCAGTTCTTC | CASVAGDHSYNEQFF
- | TRBJ1-1 | - | TRBV5-1 | TGCGCCAGCAGCTGGGGGGATCGAAGGACAACGGCTTTCTTT | CASSWGDRRTTAFF
- | TRBJ2-3 | - | TRBV4-3 | TGCGCCAGCAGCCAAGAGGCAATGGAAGATACGCAGTATTTT | CASSQEAMEDTQYF
TRBD2 | TRBJ2-1 | - | TRBV4-1 | TGCGCCAGCAGCCAAGAAGCGGCGGGGGAGTACAATGAGCAGTTCTTC | CASSQEAAGEYNEQFF
- | TRBJ2-2 | - | TRBV5-1 | TGCGCCAGCAGCGTCGGGGGGCCGAACACCGGGGAGCTGTTTTTT | CASSVGGPNTGELFF
- | TRBJ1-1 | - | TRBV27 | TGTGCCAGCAGTTTGACAACAGGAGGCACTGAAGCTTTCTTT | CASSLTTGGTEAFF
TRBD1 | TRBJ1-5 | - | TRBV7-9 | TGTGCCAGCAGCTTAGCGACAGGGAGTAGCAATCAGCCCCAGCATTTT | CASSLATGSSNQPQHF
TRBD1 | TRBJ1-1 | few | TRBV18 | TGTGCCAGCTCACCAGGCAGTCACAGGGGAGTTTCTTCTCTCCGAACTGAAGCTTTCTTT | CASSPGSHRGVSSLRTEAFF
- | TRBJ2-5 | many | TRBV7-3 | TGTGCCAGCAGCTTATCACACTCGCGAGGGGAGACCCAGTACTTC | CASSLSHSRGETQYF